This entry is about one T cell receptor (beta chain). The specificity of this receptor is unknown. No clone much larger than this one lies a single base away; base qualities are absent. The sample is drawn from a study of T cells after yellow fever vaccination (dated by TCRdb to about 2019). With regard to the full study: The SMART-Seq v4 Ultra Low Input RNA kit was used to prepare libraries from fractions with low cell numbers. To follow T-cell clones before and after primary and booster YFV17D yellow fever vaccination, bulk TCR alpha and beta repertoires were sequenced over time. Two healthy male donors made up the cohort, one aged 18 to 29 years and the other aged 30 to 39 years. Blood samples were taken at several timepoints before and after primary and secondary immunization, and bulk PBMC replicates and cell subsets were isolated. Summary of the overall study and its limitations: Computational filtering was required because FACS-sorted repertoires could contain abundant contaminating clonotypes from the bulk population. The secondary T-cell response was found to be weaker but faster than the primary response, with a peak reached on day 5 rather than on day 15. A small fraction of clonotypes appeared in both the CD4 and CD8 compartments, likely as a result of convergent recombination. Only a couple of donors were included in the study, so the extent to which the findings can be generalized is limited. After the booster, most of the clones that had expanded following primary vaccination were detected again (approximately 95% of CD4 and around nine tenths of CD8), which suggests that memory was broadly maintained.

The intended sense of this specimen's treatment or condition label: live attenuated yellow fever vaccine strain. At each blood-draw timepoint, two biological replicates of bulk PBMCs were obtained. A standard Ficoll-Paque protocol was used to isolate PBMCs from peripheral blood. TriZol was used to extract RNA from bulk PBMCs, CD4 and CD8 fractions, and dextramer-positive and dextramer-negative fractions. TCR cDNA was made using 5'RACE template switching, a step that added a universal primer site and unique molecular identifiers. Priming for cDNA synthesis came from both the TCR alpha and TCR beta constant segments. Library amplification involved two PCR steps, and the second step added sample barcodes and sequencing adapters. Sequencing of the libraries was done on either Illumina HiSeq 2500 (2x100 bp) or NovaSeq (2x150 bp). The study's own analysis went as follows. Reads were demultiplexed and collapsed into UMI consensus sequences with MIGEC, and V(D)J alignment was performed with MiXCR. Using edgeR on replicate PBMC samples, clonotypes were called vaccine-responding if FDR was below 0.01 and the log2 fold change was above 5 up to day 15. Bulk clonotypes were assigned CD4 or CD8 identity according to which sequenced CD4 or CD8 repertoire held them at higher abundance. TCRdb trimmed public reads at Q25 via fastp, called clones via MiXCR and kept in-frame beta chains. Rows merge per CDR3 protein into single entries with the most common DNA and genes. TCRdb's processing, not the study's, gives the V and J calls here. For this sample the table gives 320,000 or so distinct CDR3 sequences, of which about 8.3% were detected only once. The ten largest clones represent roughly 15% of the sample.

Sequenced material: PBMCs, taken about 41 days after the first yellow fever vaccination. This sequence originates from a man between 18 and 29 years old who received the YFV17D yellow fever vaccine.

The nucleotide sequence is given as TGCGCCAGCAGCTTCTGGGGGGATTATAATTCACCCCTCCACTTT. Its translation reads: CASSFWGDYNSPLHF. The chain joins TRBV5-1 to TRBJ1-6; TRBD1 might be the D gene, on 5 matching bases. V drops 2 bases and J drops 4 bases, leaving 10 bases in between. The CDR3 covers 15 residues, taking in both the cysteine and the phenylalanine. CDR3 DNA only is kept here, 45 bases in frame from base 1. Taken from the germline V gene, the CDR1 and CDR2 loops are SGHRS and YFSETQ.